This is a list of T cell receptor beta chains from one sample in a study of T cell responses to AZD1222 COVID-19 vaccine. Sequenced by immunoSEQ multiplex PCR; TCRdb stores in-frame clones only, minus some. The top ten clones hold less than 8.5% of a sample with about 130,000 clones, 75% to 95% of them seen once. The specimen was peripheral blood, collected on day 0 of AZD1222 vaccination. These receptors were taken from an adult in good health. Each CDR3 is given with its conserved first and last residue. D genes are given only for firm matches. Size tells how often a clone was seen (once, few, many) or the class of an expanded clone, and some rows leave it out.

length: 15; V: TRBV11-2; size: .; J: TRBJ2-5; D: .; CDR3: CASSLDWTRQETQYF; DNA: TGTGCCAGCAGCTTAGATTGGACAAGACAAGAGACCCAGTACTTC
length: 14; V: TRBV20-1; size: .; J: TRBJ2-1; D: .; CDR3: CSASRGGSYNEQFF; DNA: TGCAGTGCTAGTCGCGGGGGCTCGTACAATGAGCAGTTCTTC
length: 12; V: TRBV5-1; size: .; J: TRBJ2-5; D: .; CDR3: CARDSTEKTQYF; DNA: TGCGCCAGGGACTCCACGGAGAAGACCCAGTACTTC
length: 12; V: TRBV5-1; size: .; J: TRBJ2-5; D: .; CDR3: CASSPPGETQYF; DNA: TGCGCCAGCAGTCCCCCAGGGGAGACCCAGTACTTC
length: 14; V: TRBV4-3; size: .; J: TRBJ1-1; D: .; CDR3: CASSQVGMNTEAFF; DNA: TGCGCCAGCAGCCAAGTAGGGATGAACACTGAAGCTTTCTTT
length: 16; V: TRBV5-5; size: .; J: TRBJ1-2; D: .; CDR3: CASRGGTDWQGNGYTF; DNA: TGTGCCAGCAGAGGAGGTACGGACTGGCAGGGGAATGGCTACACCTTC
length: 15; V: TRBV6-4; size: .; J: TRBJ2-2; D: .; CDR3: CASSPTQDYTGELFF; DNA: TGTGCCAGCAGCCCGACTCAAGATTACACCGGGGAGCTGTTTTTT
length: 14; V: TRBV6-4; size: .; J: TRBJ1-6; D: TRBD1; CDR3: CASSSGTDNSPLHF; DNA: TGTGCCAGCAGTTCCGGGACAGATAATTCACCCCTCCACTTT
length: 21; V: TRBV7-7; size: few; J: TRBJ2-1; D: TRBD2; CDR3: CASSRIPRTSGGVSSYNEQFF; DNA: TGTGCTAGCAGCCGCATACCCCGGACTAGCGGGGGGGTTAGCTCCTACAATGAGCAGTTCTTC
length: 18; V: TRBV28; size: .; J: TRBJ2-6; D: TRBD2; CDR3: CASSPLAGVISGANVLTF; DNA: TGTGCCAGCAGTCCGCTAGCGGGGGTTATCTCTGGGGCCAACGTCCTGACTTTC
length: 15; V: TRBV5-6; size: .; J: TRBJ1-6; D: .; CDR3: CASSLAGGRASPLHF; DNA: TGTGCCAGCAGCTTGGCCGGGGGGCGGGCGTCACCCCTCCACTTT
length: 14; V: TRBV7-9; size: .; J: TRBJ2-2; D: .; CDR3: CASSPQGNTGELFF; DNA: TGTGCCAGCAGCCCACAGGGGAACACCGGGGAGCTGTTTTTT
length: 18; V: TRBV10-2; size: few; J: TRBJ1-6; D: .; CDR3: CASSQRGGSGGNRSPLHF; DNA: TGCGCCAGCAGCCAGCGGGGTGGATCGGGGGGGAATCGTTCACCCCTCCACTTT
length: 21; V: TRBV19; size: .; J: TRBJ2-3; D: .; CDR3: CASSTNRELSPELIFTDTQYF; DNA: TGTGCCAGTAGTACGAACAGGGAACTCAGTCCAGAACTGATCTTCACAGATACGCAGTATTTT
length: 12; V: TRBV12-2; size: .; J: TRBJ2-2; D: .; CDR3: CASRSGQVELFF; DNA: TGTGCAAGTCGTTCCGGACAGGTCGAGCTGTTTTTT
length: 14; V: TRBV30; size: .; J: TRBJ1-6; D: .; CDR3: CAWSVAGYNSPLHF; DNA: TGTGCCTGGAGTGTAGCAGGATATAATTCACCCCTCCACTTT
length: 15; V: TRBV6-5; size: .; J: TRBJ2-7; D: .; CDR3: CASSYSLDTSYEQYF; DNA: TGTGCCAGCAGTTACTCCCTGGACACCTCCTACGAGCAGTACTTC
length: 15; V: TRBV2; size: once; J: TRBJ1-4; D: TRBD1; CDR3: CASSEWNRGREKLFF; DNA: TGTGCCAGCAGTGAATGGAACAGGGGGCGCGAAAAACTGTTTTTT
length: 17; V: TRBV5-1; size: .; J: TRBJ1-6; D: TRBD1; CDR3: CASRPSRGRGPFSPLHF; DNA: TGCGCCAGCAGACCCAGCAGGGGGCGCGGGCCATTTTCACCCCTCCACTTT
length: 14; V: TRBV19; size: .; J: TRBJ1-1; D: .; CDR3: CASNQYRANTEAFF; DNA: TGTGCCAGTAATCAATACAGGGCGAACACTGAAGCTTTCTTT
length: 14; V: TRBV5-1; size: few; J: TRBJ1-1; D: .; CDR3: CASSLGNGDTEAFF; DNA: TGCGCCAGCAGCTTGGGTAATGGCGACACTGAAGCTTTCTTT
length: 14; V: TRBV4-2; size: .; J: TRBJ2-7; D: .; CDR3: CASSQARQGLEQYF; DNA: TGTGCCAGCAGCCAAGCCAGACAGGGACTCGAGCAGTACTTC
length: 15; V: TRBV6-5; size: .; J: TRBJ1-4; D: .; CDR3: CASSYEQGFGEKLFF; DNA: TGTGCCAGCAGCTATGAACAGGGTTTTGGTGAAAAACTGTTTTTT
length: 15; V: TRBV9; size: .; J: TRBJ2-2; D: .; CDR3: CASSVDLWNTGELFF; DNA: TGTGCCAGCAGCGTAGACCTGTGGAACACCGGGGAGCTGTTTTTT
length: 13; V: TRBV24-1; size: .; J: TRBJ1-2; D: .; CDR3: CATSDSWEGGYTF; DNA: TGTGCCACCAGTGATTCGTGGGAAGGGGGCTACACCTTC
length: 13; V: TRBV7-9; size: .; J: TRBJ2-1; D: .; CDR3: CASRKLVVDEQFF; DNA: TGTGCCAGCAGAAAACTAGTGGTGGATGAGCAGTTCTTC